The 14 T cell receptor beta chains reported below all come from one sample, sequenced in a study of blood T cell repertoires in COVID-19. Profiled with immunoSEQ multiplex PCR; TCRdb holds only in-frame clones, not every one. The top ten clones hold around 1.7% of a sample with roughly 290,000 clones, around nine tenths of them seen once. Sequencing was carried out using PBMCs or T cells enriched from blood (not recorded which). The receptor set was obtained from a woman aged 35 to 49 who had recovered from COVID-19.

The J gene is TRBJ2-4, the V gene TRBV9, with D perhaps TRBD1 (6 bases). The CDR3 has 16 amino acids. Germline CDR1 and CDR2: SGDLS and YYNGEE. V lost 4 bases and J lost 7, with 21 bases in between. In DNA, the CDR3 is TGTGCCAGCAGCCGCTATGAGGGCCAGGGGTATAACATTCAGTACTTC. Encoded protein: CASSRYEGQGYNIQYF.

V gene TRBV5-1 combines with J gene TRBJ2-1; 9 positions agree with TRBD2. V was clipped by 0 bases and J by 5 bases; unmatched bases: 6. There are 16 residues in the CDR3. Germline V lookup: CDR1 SGHRS, CDR2 YFSETQ. CDR3: CASSLDGTSQHNEQFF. The CDR3 nucleotides read TGCGCCAGCAGCTTGGATGGGACTAGCCAGCACAATGAGCAGTTCTTC.

The chain has TRBV14 and TRBJ1-2, with D possibly TRBD1 on 6 matching bases. The germline V gene has CDR1 SGHDN and CDR2 FVKESK. Trimming took 1 base from V and 7 from J, leaving 7 bases between them. The CDR3 covers 12 residues. CDR3: CASSQAGVGYTF. The CDR3 DNA reads TGTGCCAGCAGCCAAGCAGGGGTTGGCTACACCTTC.

V usage is TRBV5-1 and J usage is TRBJ1-1, with TRBD1 as a possible D gene (6 bases). The CDR3 covers 15 residues. CDR1 is SGHRS and CDR2 is YFSETQ in the germline V gene. Trimming cost V 9 bases and J 1 base, with 19 bases left between them. The CDR3: CATTPGQEPNTEAFF. CDR3 DNA: TGCGCCACCACACCGGGACAAGAACCGAACACTGAAGCTTTCTTT.

This clone was seen just once. The chain couples TRBV27 to TRBJ1-2, with TRBD1 matching over 7 bases. CDR1 and CDR2 (germline): MNHEY, SMNVEV (reference sequence). The V and J ends lost 5 bases and 4 bases, in that order; junction bases with no gene match: 7. The CDR3 length is 14 residues. CDR3 DNA: TGTGCCAGCAGTGGAGGTGGACAGGTCTATGGCTACACCTTC. Its protein is CASSGGGQVYGYTF.

CDR3 DNA: TGTGCCAGCGGGGACAGGGCCACCTACGAGCAGTACTTC. Protein: CASGDRATYEQYF. The chain has TRBV21-1 and TRBJ2-7; TRBD1, the table's D call, was not compared with the DNA. TRBV21-1 has pseudogene status. This CDR3 contains 13 residues.

The chain employs TRBV2 and TRBJ2-2; 8 nucleotides agree with TRBD2. The germline V gene encodes CDR1 SNHLY and CDR2 FYNNEI. The CDR3 length is 15 residues. Trimming took 1 base from V and 11 from J; bases not matched to a gene: 9. The CDR3 here is CASSEGPAGVVELFF. The CDR3, as DNA: TGTGCCAGCAGTGAAGGTCCAGCGGGAGTTGTAGAGCTGTTTTTT.

The rearrangement uses TRBV11-1 and TRBJ2-1, with 10 positions matching TRBD2. The CDR3 has 13 amino acids. V lost 6 bases, J lost 12 bases, and 8 bases stayed unmatched. The germline CDR1 and CDR2 sequences are SGHAT and FQDESV (reference sequence). CDR3 residues: CASRSSSGGRQFF. CDR3 sequence (DNA): TGTGCCAGCAGGTCATCTAGCGGGGGAAGGCAGTTCTTC.

The chain is built from TRBV5-5 and TRBJ2-1; 8 bases line up with TRBD2. Germline V CDR1 and CDR2: SGHKS, YYEKEE (reference sequence). The ends lost 4 bases at V and 7 bases at J; junction bases unmatched: 4. The CDR3 loop spans 13 amino acids. The CDR3: CASSRLARNEQFF. CDR3 bases: TGTGCCAGCAGCCGACTAGCGAGGAATGAGCAGTTCTTC.

The CDR3 DNA follows: TGCGCCAGCAGCACAACTAGCGGGAGCTCCTACAATGAGCAGTTCTTC. The encoded protein is CASSTTSGSSYNEQFF. The genes are TRBV5-1 and TRBJ2-1; 11 nucleotides agree with TRBD2. Losses at the gene ends were 4 bases for V and 0 bases for J; bases not matched to a gene: 3. The CDR3 is 16 residues long. Germline values: CDR1 SGHRS, CDR2 YFSETQ.

The rearrangement uses TRBV13 and TRBJ1-2; a possible D gene is TRBD1 (5 bases). Germline V CDR1 and CDR2: PRHDT, FYEKMQ (reference sequence). This CDR3 spans 17 amino acids. The V gene lost 8 bases and the J gene lost 4 bases, with 26 bases spanning the gap. The CDR3 sequence is CASSSRPGHRPPYGYTF. The CDR3 bases are TGTGCCAGCTCCTCCCGGCCCGGTCACAGGCCCCCCTATGGCTACACCTTC.

This sequence joins TRBV4-2 and TRBJ2-2, with D perhaps matching TRBD2 (6 bases). Trimming shortened V by 4 bases and J by 7 bases, and 16 bases separated the two germline ends. In germline, CDR1 is LGHNA, CDR2 YNFKEQ. The CDR3 length is 15 residues. The CDR3 sequence is CASSPFGGRDGELFF. The CDR3 DNA sequence: TGTGCCAGCAGCCCCTTTGGAGGGCGGGACGGGGAGCTGTTTTTT.

This chain joins TRBV11-2 and TRBJ1-2; D is unresolved. Looked up from germline, CDR1 is SGHAT and CDR2 is FQNNGV. V was clipped by 1 base and J by 3 bases, with 6 bases between them. CDR3 length: 13 residues. The DNA for the CDR3 is TGTGCCAGCAGCTTAGGCGGGTACTATGGCTACACCTTC. Translating gives CASSLGGYYGYTF.

The rearrangement uses TRBV7-2 and TRBJ2-7, with D uncertain. The germline V gene encodes CDR1 SGHTA and CDR2 FQGNSA. V was pared by 0 bases and J by 3 bases, with 6 bases between. The length of the CDR3 is 13 residues. The CDR3 loop reads CASSLAASYEQYF. The CDR3 DNA reads TGTGCCAGCAGCTTAGCAGCAAGCTACGAGCAGTACTTC.